The 9 T cell receptor beta chains given below trace back to one sample, sequenced in a study of blood T cell repertoires in COVID-19. Clones were read by immunoSEQ multiplex PCR, and TCRdb kept only the in-frame ones, dropping some. Among about 170,000 clones listed, about 83% were seen once. Sequencing was performed on peripheral blood. These receptors were collected from a woman aged 80 or over with COVID-19, enrolled during active disease.

The rearrangement uses TRBV19 and TRBJ2-1; 8 positions match TRBD1. The CDR3 spans 14 residues. The junction had 6 bases not matched to a gene; V was cut back by 1 base and J by 10 bases. The germline CDR1 and CDR2 sequences are LNHDA and SQIVND (reference sequence). The CDR3 DNA follows: TGTGCCAGTAGTATAGGGGGACGGGACAGGGAGCAGTTCTTC. It is translated as CASSIGGRDREQFF.

V is TRBV7-9 and J is TRBJ2-7, with 9 bases fitting TRBD1. V trimming: 5 bases; J trimming: 2 bases; junction bases outside the gene matches: 4. From germline, CDR1 is SEHNR and CDR2 FQNEAQ (reference sequence). This CDR3 is built from 14 residues. CDR3: CASSPGTGPYEQYF. The CDR3 DNA sequence: TGTGCCAGCAGCCCAGGGACAGGGCCCTACGAGCAGTACTTC.

J is TRBJ2-2 and V is TRBV10-1; TRBD2 matches 9 bases. V lost 4 bases, J lost 1 base, and 4 bases stayed unmatched. Per the germline V gene, CDR1 is WNHNN and CDR2 is SYGVQD (reference sequence). The CDR3 loop spans 16 amino acids. The CDR3 bases are TGCGCCAGCAGTGTGAGAGCGGGAGGGAACACCGGGGAGCTGTTTTTT. Residues: CASSVRAGGNTGELFF.

The chain has TRBV10-2 and TRBJ2-2; 14 bases are shared with TRBD2. Germline assignment: CDR1 WSHSY and CDR2 SAAADI. The CDR3 has 16 amino acids. V was pared by 10 bases and J by 4 bases, with 8 bases of the junction left unmatched. The CDR3 DNA sequence: TGCGCCACCCGGACTAGCGGGGGGTCGGGCACCGGGGAGCTGTTTTTT. The encoded protein is CATRTSGGSGTGELFF.

The rearrangement links TRBV28 to TRBJ1-2; 10 nucleotides agree with TRBD1. Unmatched junction bases numbered 13, after V lost 8 bases and J lost 7 bases. This CDR3 has 15 residues. From germline, CDR1 is MDHEN and CDR2 SYDVKM. The CDR3 DNA reads TGTGCCAGCTCCTTTCGGGACAGGGGTTATTCTGGCTACACCTTC. Its translation is CASSFRDRGYSGYTF.

The gene calls are TRBV3-1 (or the pseudogene TRBV3-2) and TRBJ1-5, with 7 bases fitting TRBD1. From germline, CDR1 is LGHDT and CDR2 YNNKEL (reference sequence). The CDR3 contains 14 residues. V shed 4 bases, J shed 2 bases, and the junction held 2 bases outside the gene matches. DNA for the CDR3: TGTGCCAGCAGCCTAGGGACAGGCAATCAGCCCCAGCATTTT. Translated: CASSLGTGNQPQHF.

The V call is TRBV7-3, the J call TRBJ2-7; D not certain. Germline V lookup: CDR1 SGHTA, CDR2 FQGTGA. Trimming removed 1 base from V and 5 bases from J, with 9 bases in between. The CDR3 spans 13 residues. The CDR3 reads CASSLKVEDEQYF. The DNA for the CDR3 is TGTGCCAGCAGCTTAAAAGTCGAGGACGAGCAGTACTTC.

The V gene is TRBV7-8, the J gene TRBJ1-5; D unresolved. V lost 2 bases to trimming and J lost 4 bases, with 15 bases between them. Germline V CDR1 and CDR2: SGHVS, FQNEAQ. This CDR3 contains 16 residues. CDR3 sequence reads: CASSLMSLGGNQPQHF. The CDR3 region has the DNA TGTGCCAGCAGCTTAATGTCGTTAGGCGGGAATCAGCCCCAGCATTTT. Using reference TRBV7-8 and TRBJ1-5 for the parts outside the CDR3, the full variable domain is GAGVSQSPRYKVAKRGQDVALRCDPISGHVSLFWYQQALGQGPEFLTYFQNEAQLDKSGLPSDRFFAERPEGSVSTLKIQRTQQEDSAVYLCASSLMSLGGNQPQHFGDGTRLSIL.

V is TRBV28 and J is TRBJ1-5, with 10 nucleotides matching TRBD1. The junction had 6 bases not matched to a gene; V was cut back by 7 bases and J by 9 bases. This CDR3 is 13 amino acids long. Germline CDR1 is MDHEN and CDR2 is SYDVKM. For the CDR3, the DNA is TGTGCCAGCATCCGGGACAGGGGTACGCCCCAGCATTTT. Encoded protein: CASIRDRGTPQHF.